The 10 T cell receptor beta chains below were found in one sample sequenced in a study of blood T cell repertoires in COVID-19. TCRdb keeps only in-frame clones here, not all; method: immunoSEQ multiplex PCR. The repertoire holds more than 200,000 clones, around 84% seen once, with 5.5% to 7% in the top ten. The sample taken for sequencing was peripheral blood. Receptor source: a man at least 80 years old with acute or convalescent COVID-19.

The rearrangement links TRBV24-1 to TRBJ2-5; 9 bases line up with TRBD2. Germline trimming cut 3 bases from V and 0 bases from J; bases unmatched to any gene: 7. The germline V gene encodes CDR1 KGHDR and CDR2 SFDVKD. This CDR3 is 17 amino acids long. CDR3: CATSDLDSSGDQETQYF. The CDR3 DNA follows: TGTGCCACCAGTGATCTGGATTCTAGCGGGGACCAAGAGACCCAGTACTTC.

The chain is built from TRBV7-2 and TRBJ2-5; D remains ambiguous. V was trimmed by 2 bases and J by 4 bases, leaving 11 bases between them. This CDR3 region has 14 residues. Germline V gene data show CDR1 as SGHTA and CDR2 as FQGNSA. CDR3 sequence (DNA): TGTGCCAGCAGCTTATTGCACTCTGTAGAGACCCAGTACTTC. Translated, it gives CASSLLHSVETQYF.

Here the CDR3 DNA reads TGTGCCAGCTCACCACCCACACAGAGTCAAGAGACCCAGTACTTC. This codes for CASSPPTQSQETQYF. V gene TRBV18 combines with J gene TRBJ2-5; unclear D gene. V dropped 0 bases and J dropped 2 bases, with 10 bases sitting between them. Germline-derived CDR1 and CDR2 are KGHSH and LQKENI. This CDR3 spans 15 amino acids.

The J gene is TRBJ2-5, the V gene TRBV19, with 14 bases lining up with TRBD2. The ends lost 5 bases at V and 5 bases at J; junction bases unmatched: 4. This CDR3 has 15 amino acids. Germline CDR1 LNHDA, CDR2 SQIVND (reference sequence). CDR3 protein: CASSVGLAGDETQYF. The CDR3, as DNA: TGTGCCAGTAGTGTGGGACTAGCGGGAGACGAGACCCAGTACTTC.

The CDR3: CASSLSTDTQYF. The CDR3 bases are TGTGCCAGCAGCCTTAGCACAGATACGCAGTATTTT. This rearrangement joins TRBV5-8 to TRBJ2-3, with D uncertain. The V and J ends lost 4 bases and 0 bases respectively, with 3 bases between them. From germline, CDR1 is SGHTS and CDR2 YDEGEE. The length of the CDR3 is 12 residues. Drawing the rest from reference TRBV5-8 and TRBJ2-3, the complete variable domain is EAGVTQSPTHLIKTRGQQATLRCSPISGHTSVYWYQQALGLGLQFLLWYDEGEERNRGNFPPRFSGRQFPNYSSELNVNALELEDSALYLCASSLSTDTQYFGPGTRLTVL.

This clone was seen only once. The V gene is TRBV11-2, the J gene TRBJ1-4; 9 bases match TRBD1. V lost 5 bases, J lost 4 bases, and 2 bases stayed unmatched. The CDR3 runs to 14 residues. Germline assignment: CDR1 SGHAT and CDR2 FQNNGV. The CDR3 is CASSQGQGNEKLFF. In DNA, the CDR3 is TGTGCCAGCAGCCAGGGACAGGGTAATGAAAAACTGTTTTTT.

The chain is built from TRBV2 and TRBJ2-7, with 12 bases fitting TRBD2. Per the germline V gene, CDR1 is SNHLY and CDR2 is FYNNEI. The CDR3 totals 15 residues. Trimming cost V 6 bases and J 3 bases; bases outside gene matches: 6. CDR3 coding DNA: TGTGCCAGCAGAACCGCTAGCGGGAGGGGCTACGAGCAGTACTTC. Translation: CASRTASGRGYEQYF.

This clone was found a few times. The J gene is TRBJ2-1, the V gene TRBV19; a possible D gene is TRBD2 (5 bases). The CDR3 is 14 amino acids. The V end was cut by 7 bases, the J end by 9 bases, with 19 bases between. Per germline, CDR1 LNHDA and CDR2 SQIVND (reference sequence). The CDR3 sequence is CASTEGISFREQFF. The CDR3 nucleotides read TGTGCCAGTACTGAGGGAATAAGCTTTCGTGAGCAGTTCTTC.

The chain recombines TRBV19 with TRBJ1-2; 12 bases match TRBD1. The CDR3 spans 15 residues. V gave up 6 bases and J gave up 7 bases; unmatched junction bases: 9. Germline CDR1 reads LNHDA; CDR2 reads SQIVND (reference sequence). For the CDR3, the DNA is TGTGCCAGTAGAACCTCGGGACAGGGGGCTAGTGGCTACACCTTC. This translates into CASRTSGQGASGYTF.

The rearrangement joins TRBV19 to TRBJ1-2, with a possible D match to TRBD1 (6 bases). The CDR3 runs to 13 residues. Germline assignment: CDR1 LNHDA and CDR2 SQIVND (reference sequence). The V gene lost 5 bases and the J gene lost 6 bases, with 13 bases spanning the gap. The CDR3 sequence: CASSPQGRNGYTF. In DNA form, the CDR3 reads TGTGCCAGTAGTCCCCAGGGGCGGAATGGCTACACCTTC.